The following is a T cell receptor beta chain sequence with its context. Its antigen is as yet unknown. These data originate in a study of shared clonotypes between healthy human individuals. General study findings and limits: Some naive CD4 clonotypes, around 4.9%, turned up in common across four donors. The study drew on few donors, limiting represented genetic and exposure-history diversity. Estimated richness was generally greater in naive than memory subsets.

TCRdb's copy holds only in-frame clones and misses some; the assay was immunoSEQ multiplex PCR. The top ten clones hold approximately 49% of a sample with some 95,000 clones, less than 80% of them seen once. The CDR3 consists of 15 residues. V gave up 4 bases and J gave up 0 bases, with 13 bases separating them. Per germline, CDR1 MDHEN and CDR2 SYDVKM. This clonotype was obtained from a man aged 25 to 40 in good health. The specimen was memory CD8+ T cells sorted from blood. Subset indicated: CD45RO+ cells pooled with CCR7-negative TemRA cells. V usage is TRBV28 and J usage is TRBJ2-7, with D unclear. In DNA, the CDR3 is TGTGCCAGCAGTTCCTTTTCGGACCTCTCCTACGAGCAGTACTTC. Amino acids: CASSSFSDLSYEQYF.